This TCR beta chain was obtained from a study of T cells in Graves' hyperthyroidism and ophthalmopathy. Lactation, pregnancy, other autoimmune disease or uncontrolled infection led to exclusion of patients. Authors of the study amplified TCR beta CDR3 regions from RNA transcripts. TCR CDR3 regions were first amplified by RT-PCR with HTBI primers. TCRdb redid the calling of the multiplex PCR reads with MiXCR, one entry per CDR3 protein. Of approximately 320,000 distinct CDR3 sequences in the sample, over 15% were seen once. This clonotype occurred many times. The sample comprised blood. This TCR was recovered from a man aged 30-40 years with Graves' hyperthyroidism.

Here the CDR3 reads CSVELAGGIYEQYF. CDR3 bases: TGCAGCGTTGAATTAGCGGGAGGTATCTACGAGCAGTACTTC. The rearrangement links TRBV29-1 to TRBJ2-7, with 10 bases aligning to TRBD2. V shed 2 bases, J shed 3 bases, and the junction held 4 bases outside the gene matches. Germline V gives CDR1 SQVTM, CDR2 ANQGSEA. CDR3 length equals 14 residues.